Listed here are 21 T cell receptor beta chains from one sample, sequenced in a study of low-dose radiotherapy and immunotherapy resistance in tumors. The time point: before trial treatment. Covering alpha and beta chains, TRAV- and TRBV-specific primers were used for the first-strand cDNA. TCR amplification involved 20 to 25 PCR cycles with a constant-region primer and V-primer adapter. Using its own MiXCR run on the reads, TCRdb lists one record per CDR3 protein. The data show 45,000 to 75,000 distinct CDR3 sequences, almost 25% seen once. The sequences come from PBMCs, collected before treatment. The receptor set was obtained from a male donor with prostate cancer.

This clonotype was detected many times. V gene TRBV5-1 combines with J gene TRBJ2-3; unclear D gene. Trimming pared 1 base from V and 4 bases from J, leaving 13 bases between. The CDR3 extends over 15 amino acids. Germline CDR1 reads SGHRS; CDR2 reads YFSETQ. The CDR3 spells CASSLRELGADTQYF. The CDR3 DNA sequence: TGCGCCAGCAGCTTGAGGGAATTGGGCGCAGATACGCAGTATTTT. The full variable domain, completed using reference TRBV5-1 and TRBJ2-3, is KAGVTQTPRYLIKTRGQQVTLSCSPISGHRSVSWYQQTPGQGLQFLFEYFSETQRNKGNFPGRFSGRQFSNSRSEMNVSTLELGDSALYLCASSLRELGADTQYFGPGTRLTVL.

This clonotype occurred many times. CDR3 DNA sequence: TGTGCCAGTAGTCCCGGACAGCCCGGCGGTGAAAAACTGTTTTTT. As protein: CASSPGQPGGEKLFF. The V and J genes are TRBV19 and TRBJ1-4, with D perhaps TRBD1 (6 bases). V was shortened by 5 bases and J by 7 bases, with 17 bases between the two germline ends. The CDR3 spans 15 residues. Germline V gives CDR1 LNHDA, CDR2 SQIVND (reference sequence).

This clonotype was observed many times. The chain couples TRBV5-6 to TRBJ2-3; tentative D call: TRBD2 (6 bases). Germline loops: CDR1 SGHDT, CDR2 YYEEEE. The CDR3 sequence is 14 residues long. The V end lost 0 bases, the J end lost 2 bases, and 7 bases lay between the germline ends. As DNA, the CDR3 is TGTGCCAGCAGCTTGGCTAGCGTCACAGATACGCAGTATTTT. It is translated as CASSLASVTDTQYF.

This clonotype was seen many times. The chain joins TRBV10-3 to TRBJ2-3; D may correspond to TRBD1 or TRBD2 (5 bases each). From germline, CDR1 is ENHRY and CDR2 SYGVKD. V gave up 4 bases and J gave up 2 bases, with 10 bases separating them. This CDR3 comprises 14 residues. The CDR3 loop reads CAISGDAPTDTQYF. CDR3 nucleotides: TGTGCCATCAGTGGGGACGCACCCACAGATACGCAGTATTTT.

The table lists this clonotype with a few counts. The likely explanation is a read error, given a far larger clone one base away. The chain links TRBV6-5 to TRBJ2-1; TRBD1 matches at 7 bases. Germline loops: CDR1 MNHEY, CDR2 SVGAGI. V shed 5 bases, J shed 10 bases, and the junction held 14 bases outside the gene matches. The CDR3 runs to 15 residues. This CDR3 reads CASSPTGINGHEQFF. The CDR3 coding sequence is TGTGCCAGCAGTCCGACAGGGATTAACGGCCACGAGCAGTTCTTC.

Ten or more counts support this clonotype. The V and J genes are TRBV28 and TRBJ2-7; 9 bases are a match to TRBD1. The CDR3 totals 13 residues. The V gene's germline CDR1 is MDHEN and CDR2 SYDVKM. The J segment lost 9 bases and the V segment lost 5 bases, leaving 8 bases of the junction unmatched. The CDR3 bases are TGTGCCAGCAGTCCCGGACAGGGGACGGGGCAGTACTTC. This encodes CASSPGQGTGQYF.

Comment on this clonotype: Compared with germline, one end of the junction differs, possibly owing to a read error. The chain links TRBV20-1 to TRBJ2-1, with a tentative D call TRBD2 (5 bases). Germline CDR1 and CDR2: DFQATT and SNEGSKA (reference sequence). The CDR3 spans 13 residues. CDR3 sequence reads: CSASRTESSEQCF. The CDR3, as DNA: TGCAGTGCTTCCCGGACTGAGTCTAGTGAGCAGTGCTTC.

This chain uses TRBV29-1 with TRBJ2-3; D gene uncertain. The ends were cut back, 4 bases at V and 0 bases at J, with 8 bases in the middle. The V gene's germline CDR1 is SQVTM and CDR2 ANQGSEA. CDR3 length: 13 residues. CDR3 sequence (DNA): TGCAGCGTTGGTGGCCGCAGCACAGATACGCAGTATTTT. Its protein is CSVGGRSTDTQYF.

This sequence joins TRBV7-2 and TRBJ2-7; D remains unclear. The germline gives CDR1 SGHTA, CDR2 FQGNSA. Trimming stripped 5 bases from V and 0 bases from J, with 8 bases between. The CDR3 loop spans 13 amino acids. For the CDR3, the DNA is TGTGCCAGCAGCAAGAGTCCCTCCTACGAGCAGTACTTC. This gives the protein CASSKSPSYEQYF. The complete variable domain, with remaining parts taken from reference TRBV7-2 and TRBJ2-7, reads GAGVSQSPSNKVTEKGKDVELRCDPISGHTALYWYRQSLGQGLEFLIYFQGNSAPDKSGLPSDRFSAERTGGSVSTLTIQRTQQEDSAVYLCASSKSPSYEQYFGPGTRLTVT.

The V call is TRBV11-2, the J call TRBJ2-7; 7 nucleotides match TRBD1. Germline lookup yields CDR1 SGHAT and CDR2 FQNNGV. CDR3 length: 15 residues. Trimming at V came to 5 bases and at J to 0 bases, leaving 7 bases not matched to a gene. CDR3 region: CASSVNRDSSYEQYF. The CDR3 DNA reads TGTGCCAGCAGCGTAAACCGGGACAGCTCCTACGAGCAGTACTTC.

As concerns this clonotype: This likely came from a read error, as a far larger clone is one base away. V usage is TRBV6-1 and J usage is TRBJ2-1; 8 bases fit TRBD2. The CDR3 has 16 amino acids. J gave up 13 bases and V 6 bases, and 20 bases lay outside the gene matches. Germline V CDR1 and CDR2: MNHNS, SASEGT. The DNA for the CDR3 is TGTGCCAGCAGAGAATACGGCACCGGGACTAGTGTGACCCAGTTCTTC. This gives the protein CASREYGTGTSVTQFF.

The chain uses TRBV27 and TRBJ1-6, with D unclear. Trimming took off 4 bases at V and 7 bases at J, with 20 bases between the two ends. Germline CDR1 is MNHEY and CDR2 is SMNVEV (reference sequence). The CDR3 consists of 17 residues. The CDR3: CASSYRPWQNNNSPLHF. DNA for the CDR3: TGTGCCAGCAGTTATCGACCGTGGCAGAATAACAATTCACCCCTCCACTTT.

The V and J genes are TRBV9 and TRBJ2-7; unclear D gene. The V end lost 0 bases, the J end lost 3 bases, and 10 bases lay between the germline ends. Germline V gives CDR1 SGDLS, CDR2 YYNGEE. The CDR3 extends over 14 amino acids. The CDR3 spells CASSVEPYNYEQYF. In nucleotides, the CDR3 is TGTGCCAGCAGCGTAGAACCTTACAACTACGAGCAGTACTTC.

The J gene is TRBJ2-7, the V gene TRBV5-4; possible D gene TRBD2, 6 bases. With 7 bases removed from V and 4 bases from J, the gap between germline ends came to 21 bases. CDR3 length: 15 amino acids. CDR1 is SGHNT, CDR2 YYREEE, per germline (reference sequence). The CDR3 reads CASASSPREHYEQYF. The CDR3 nucleotides read TGTGCCAGCGCCAGCAGCCCCCGGGAGCATTACGAGCAGTACTTC.

The chain uses TRBV5-1 and TRBJ2-2, with 7 bases identical to TRBD2. Trimming cost V 4 bases and J 2 bases; bases outside gene matches: 8. The germline gives CDR1 SGHRS, CDR2 YFSETQ. The CDR3 spans 16 residues. The CDR3 spells CASSLTGGVNTGELFF. Here the CDR3 DNA reads TGCGCCAGCAGCCTCACGGGAGGAGTAAACACCGGGGAGCTGTTTTTT.

This clonotype was observed many times. The rearrangement uses TRBV9 and TRBJ2-7; D unresolved. CDR1 and CDR2 (germline): SGDLS, YYNGEE. V was shortened by 0 bases and J by 6 bases, with 7 bases between the two germline ends. The CDR3 covers 12 residues. CDR3 sequence reads: CASSVDDSEQYF. For the CDR3, the DNA is TGTGCCAGCAGCGTAGATGACTCCGAGCAGTACTTC.

The sample holds many counts of this clonotype. The J gene is TRBJ2-5, the V gene TRBV14, with TRBD2 matching 7 bases. The junction had 14 bases not matched to a gene; V was cut back by 5 bases and J by 5 bases. CDR1 is SGHDN, CDR2 FVKESK, per germline. This CDR3 has 16 amino acids. The CDR3 loop reads CASSTTAGASGETQYF. The CDR3 bases are TGTGCCAGCAGCACTACTGCGGGAGCCAGCGGGGAGACCCAGTACTTC.

This clonotype was found many times. V and J are TRBV9 and TRBJ1-5; a possible D gene is TRBD1 (5 bases). The V end was cut by 1 base, the J end by 3 bases, with 11 bases between. The CDR3 is 15 residues long. Germline values: CDR1 SGDLS, CDR2 YYNGEE. The CDR3: CASSVTWGNNQPQHF. The CDR3 coding sequence is TGTGCCAGCAGCGTAACGTGGGGCAACAATCAGCCCCAGCATTTT.

This sequence joins TRBV30 and TRBJ2-1, with D perhaps TRBD2 (6 bases). From germline, CDR1 is GTSNPN and CDR2 SVGIG (reference sequence). Trimming cost V 2 bases and J 4 bases, with 27 bases left between them. This CDR3 is built from 19 residues. This CDR3 is CAWSRREMWGTLPYNEQFF. Written as DNA, the CDR3 is TGTGCCTGGAGTCGCCGGGAGATGTGGGGGACCCTGCCTTACAATGAGCAGTTCTTC.

This clonotype was detected ten times or more. A much larger clone differs by one base, so this may be a read error. This likely comes from a read error, as the CDR3 has no conserved phenylalanine or tryptophan at its end. The rearrangement uses TRBV6-1 and TRBJ2-3; 13 bases match TRBD2. After removal of 5 bases from V and 3 bases from J, the junction contained 5 bases not matched to a gene. The CDR3 has 16 residues. Germline V gene sequence: CDR1 MNHNS, CDR2 SASEGT. DNA for the CDR3: TGTGCCAGCAGTCGGACTAGCGGGAGTGCAACAGATACGCAGTATGTT. It encodes CASSRTSGSATDTQYV.

The rearrangement joins TRBV6-6 to TRBJ2-2; weak D call: TRBD2 (6 bases). Between the trimmed V and J ends, which lost 3 bases and 3 bases, there was a span of 17 bases. CDR3 length equals 17 residues. The germline V gene has CDR1 MNHNY and CDR2 SVGAGI (reference sequence). CDR3 in amino acids: CASSYHDLREDTGELFF. The CDR3 bases are TGTGCCAGCAGTTATCACGACTTGAGGGAGGACACCGGGGAGCTGTTTTTT.